Shown below are 23 T cell receptor beta chains from a single sample sequenced in a study of vaccination effects on CD4 cells after COVID-19 (dated by TCRdb to 2021 to 2024). Their cognate antigens are unknown. The library was produced with the immunoSEQ multiplex PCR assay. The table comes from immuneACCESS by way of TCRdb, which keeps in-frame sequences with V and J called. Part of the clones is missing from these tables; in studies checked, under half for an unresolved V gene and the rest for unknown reasons. This sample holds 20,000 to 25,000 clones; more than 70% were observed only once. The ten largest clonotypes hold 7% to 10% of the sample. In the ViraFEST assay, PBMC were stimulated with viral peptide pools, and TCR sequencing was then used to find antigen-specific CD4+ T cell clonotypes based on their expansion. After less than 13 days of culture, CD4+ T cells were isolated with the EasySep CD4+ T cell isolation kit. Participants received two doses of either the BNT162b2 or the mRNA-1273 mRNA SARS-CoV-2 vaccine.

The sample was CD4+ T cells from PBMCs cultured with HCoV-229E spike peptides, taken after COVID-19 vaccination. What this sample's cell subset or site label stands for: HCoV-229E spike overlapping peptide pool stimulation. The receptors were sampled from a human donor who received a COVID-19 vaccine.

CDR3 loop: CASSRDGISYNSPLHF. In DNA form, the CDR3 reads TGCGCCAGCAGCAGGGACGGAATCTCCTATAATTCACCCCTCCACTTT. J is TRBJ1-6 and V is TRBV5-1; tentatively, D is TRBD1 (5 bases). Germline loops: CDR1 SGHRS, CDR2 YFSETQ. V lost 4 bases to trimming and J lost 0 bases, with 11 bases between them. This CDR3 comprises 16 residues.

The chain uses TRBV19 and TRBJ2-5, with D possibly matching TRBD2 (6 bases). The CDR3 loop spans 15 amino acids. V dropped 5 bases and J dropped 4 bases, with 17 bases sitting between them. The V gene's germline CDR1 is LNHDA and CDR2 SQIVND (reference sequence). CDR3 protein: CASSQLGEVRETQYF. In nucleotides, the CDR3 is TGTGCCAGTAGTCAACTAGGGGAGGTTCGAGAGACCCAGTACTTC.

CDR3 sequence reads: CASSYQSSGSRNEQFF. CDR3 DNA sequence: TGTGCCAGCAGTTACCAATCGAGTGGTAGCAGAAATGAGCAGTTCTTC. The chain carries TRBV6-5 and TRBJ2-1; D unresolved. This CDR3 spans 16 amino acids. Germline assignment: CDR1 MNHEY and CDR2 SVGAGI. Trimming took 2 bases from V and 7 from J, leaving 18 bases between them.

This chain connects TRBV4-2 to TRBJ2-3; TRBD2 matches at 7 bases. Trimming cost V 1 base and J 3 bases; bases outside gene matches: 4. Germline CDR1 and CDR2: LGHNA and YNFKEQ. The CDR3 is 15 amino acids. DNA for the CDR3: TGTGCCAGCAGCCAAGTCTGGGGGGGTACAGATACGCAGTATTTT. Translating it yields CASSQVWGGTDTQYF.

J is TRBJ1-6 and V is TRBV11-2, with 8 bases that match TRBD1. Losses at the gene ends were 4 bases for V and 7 bases for J; bases not matched to a gene: 6. This CDR3 region has 15 residues. Germline CDR1 is SGHAT and CDR2 is FQNNGV. The CDR3 region has the DNA TGTGCCAGCAGCTCGACCAGGGGGCGGAATTCACCCCTCCACTTT. It specifies CASSSTRGRNSPLHF.

V is TRBV15 and J is TRBJ1-1; D gene uncertain. This CDR3 comprises 14 residues. V dropped 0 bases and J dropped 4 bases, with 9 bases sitting between them. Looked up from germline, CDR1 is LNHNV and CDR2 is YYDKDF (reference sequence). The CDR3 nucleotides are TGTGCCACCAGCAGAGAAGGGTGGGGCACTGAAGCTTTCTTT. Protein product: CATSREGWGTEAFF.

This clone appeared a few times. The chain has TRBV4-1 and TRBJ2-1; 8 bases align to TRBD2. Germline CDR1 is MGHRA and CDR2 is YSYEKL. This CDR3 contains 14 residues. V was clipped by 6 bases and J by 5 bases; unmatched bases: 6. The CDR3 spells CASSRSGADNEQFF. In DNA, the CDR3 is TGCGCCAGCAGTCGTAGCGGGGCAGACAATGAGCAGTTCTTC.

This rearrangement joins TRBV5-6 to TRBJ2-3, with D hard to call. Germline assignment: CDR1 SGHDT and CDR2 YYEEEE. Trimming took 4 bases from V and 3 from J, leaving 12 bases between them. The CDR3 covers 14 residues. CDR3 residues: CASSPPALTDTQYF. CDR3 sequence (DNA): TGTGCCAGCAGCCCACCCGCCTTAACAGATACGCAGTATTTT.

A few counts support this clone. The gene calls are TRBV6-5 and TRBJ2-2; D is possibly TRBD1 (6 bases). The CDR3 runs 12 residues. Trimming left V 8 bases short and J 3 bases short, with 7 bases between. Germline CDR1 reads MNHEY; CDR2 reads SVGAGI. CDR3 loop: CASAGDTGELFF. DNA of the CDR3: TGTGCCAGCGCAGGGGACACCGGGGAGCTGTTTTTT.

This rearrangement joins TRBV6-1 to TRBJ1-2, with a possible D match to TRBD1 (5 bases). This CDR3 has 13 amino acids. Trimming pared 3 bases from V and 6 bases from J, leaving 11 bases between. Germline V gene sequence: CDR1 MNHNS, CDR2 SASEGT. The CDR3 protein is CASSEGSGHGYTF. The CDR3 DNA reads as TGTGCCAGCAGTGAGGGCTCAGGGCATGGCTACACCTTC.

The genes are TRBV27 and TRBJ2-1; TRBD2 is a possible D gene (5 bases). V lost 6 bases to trimming and J lost 8 bases, with 11 bases between them. The CDR3 covers 12 residues. Germline V gene data show CDR1 as MNHEY and CDR2 as SMNVEV (reference sequence). This CDR3 is CASRVGEYEQFF. The CDR3 DNA is TGTGCCAGCAGGGTGGGAGAATATGAGCAGTTCTTC.

The CDR3 loop is CSVSSRGIHEQFF. DNA for the CDR3: TGCAGCGTATCAAGTCGGGGGATCCATGAGCAGTTCTTC. This chain links TRBV29-1 with TRBJ2-1, with TRBD2 as a possible D gene (6 bases). The CDR3 covers 13 residues. V was pared by 6 bases and J by 8 bases, with 17 bases between. In germline, CDR1 is SQVTM, CDR2 ANQGSEA.

V is TRBV5-1 and J is TRBJ1-2; 10 nucleotides align to TRBD1. The CDR3 length is 14 residues. Germline assignment: CDR1 SGHRS and CDR2 YFSETQ. V lost 0 bases, J lost 8 bases, and 4 bases stayed unmatched. Here the CDR3 DNA reads TGCGCCAGCAGCTTGGGACAGGGGGCGGAAGGCTACACCTTC. Its protein is CASSLGQGAEGYTF.

This clone was recorded once. V is TRBV19 and J is TRBJ2-4; D ambiguous. This CDR3 is built from 13 residues. The germline CDR1 and CDR2 sequences are LNHDA and SQIVND (reference sequence). V gave up 6 bases and J gave up 6 bases, with 12 bases separating them. The CDR3 DNA sequence: TGTGCCAGTAGCCCCACCTTGAGAAACATTCAGTACTTC. Translated, it gives CASSPTLRNIQYF.

The rearrangement links TRBV6-6 to TRBJ1-6; 7 bases are shared with TRBD1. Germline V CDR1 and CDR2: MNHNY, SVGAGI (reference sequence). This CDR3 comprises 15 residues. The V and J ends lost 4 bases and 7 bases, in that order; junction bases with no gene match: 7. The CDR3 DNA sequence: TGTGCCAGCAGTTCATCCGGGACAGCAAATTCACCCCTCCACTTT. Encoded protein: CASSSSGTANSPLHF.

The chain links TRBV5-1 to TRBJ2-5, with a weak D call TRBD2 (5 bases). The germline V and J ends were trimmed by 3 bases and 4 bases, with 10 bases remaining between them. The CDR3 is 13 amino acids. CDR1 and CDR2 from the germline V gene are SGHRS and YFSETQ. CDR3 nucleotides: TGCGCCAGCAGCTCGGGATGGGGAGAGACCCAGTACTTC. It codes for CASSSGWGETQYF.

V usage is TRBV19 and J usage is TRBJ2-3; TRBD1 matches 8 bases. The ends lost 3 bases at V and 5 bases at J; junction bases unmatched: 13. Germline V gene lookup returns CDR1 LNHDA and CDR2 SQIVND (reference sequence). The CDR3 has 17 residues. CDR3 in amino acids: CASSIILGAGGEDTQYF. The CDR3 DNA reads TGTGCCAGTAGTATCATCTTGGGGGCAGGGGGCGAAGATACGCAGTATTTT.

The J gene is TRBJ1-1, the V gene TRBV18; D gene unclear. The germline V gene has CDR1 KGHSH and CDR2 LQKENI. Deletions cut 0 bases from V and 1 base from J, with 9 bases between. CDR3 length: 15 residues. The CDR3 sequence: CASSPPLDKNTEAFF. CDR3 DNA sequence: TGTGCCAGCTCACCACCGCTTGACAAGAACACTGAAGCTTTCTTT.

This clone was picked up a small number of times. The chain carries TRBV6-5 and TRBJ1-6; 7 nucleotides agree with TRBD1. J lost 5 bases, V lost 0 bases, and 4 bases had no gene match. The V gene's germline CDR1 is MNHEY and CDR2 SVGAGI. CDR3 length: 16 amino acids. The CDR3 nucleotides are TGTGCCAGCAGTTACTCGGGGACAGTGCATAATTCACCCCTCCACTTT. Its translation is CASSYSGTVHNSPLHF.

The chain uses TRBV7-9 and TRBJ2-7; weak D call: TRBD2 (5 bases). The CDR3 loop spans 15 amino acids. The V end lost 0 bases, the J end lost 2 bases, and 11 bases lay between the germline ends. Germline V CDR1 and CDR2: SEHNR, FQNEAQ (reference sequence). The CDR3 region is CASSLARVGTYEQYF. CDR3 sequence (DNA): TGTGCCAGCAGCTTAGCGCGGGTAGGAACCTACGAGCAGTACTTC.

The rearrangement joins TRBV4-1 to TRBJ1-2, with D perhaps matching TRBD1 (6 bases). Trimming left V 0 bases short and J 4 bases short, with 12 bases between. The CDR3 spans 15 residues. Germline V gene sequence: CDR1 MGHRA, CDR2 YSYEKL. Written as DNA, the CDR3 is TGCGCCAGCAGCCAAGACGGCAGGGGTGGCTATGGCTACACCTTC. Encoded protein: CASSQDGRGGYGYTF.

The genes are TRBV27 and TRBJ2-1, with 11 nucleotides matching TRBD1. V gave up 6 bases and J gave up 7 bases; unmatched junction bases: 8. CDR1 and CDR2 from the germline V gene are MNHEY and SMNVEV (reference sequence). This CDR3 comprises 15 residues. CDR3 residues: CASRTIGQGANEQFF. CDR3 DNA sequence: TGTGCCAGCAGAACTATCGGACAGGGGGCTAATGAGCAGTTCTTC.

This rearrangement joins TRBV27 to TRBJ2-7, with TRBD2 identical over 8 bases. With 5 bases clipped from V and 2 bases from J, the junction kept 14 bases outside the gene matches. CDR3 length equals 17 residues. Germline V gives CDR1 MNHEY, CDR2 SMNVEV (reference sequence). In DNA form, the CDR3 reads TGTGCCAGCAGTCTGGGGCGTGGAGCGGGGGTCGCCTACGAGCAGTACTTC. Its translation is CASSLGRGAGVAYEQYF.